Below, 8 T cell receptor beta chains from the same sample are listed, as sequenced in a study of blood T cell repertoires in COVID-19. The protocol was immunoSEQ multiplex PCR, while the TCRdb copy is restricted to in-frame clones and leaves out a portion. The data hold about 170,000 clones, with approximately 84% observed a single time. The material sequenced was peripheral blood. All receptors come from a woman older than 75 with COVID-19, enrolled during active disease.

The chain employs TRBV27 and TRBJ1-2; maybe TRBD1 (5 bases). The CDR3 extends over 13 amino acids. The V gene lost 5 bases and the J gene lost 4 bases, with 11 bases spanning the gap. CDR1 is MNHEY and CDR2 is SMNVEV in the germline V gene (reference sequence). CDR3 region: CASSQGWGYGYTF. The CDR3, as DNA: TGTGCCAGCAGTCAGGGTTGGGGCTATGGCTACACCTTC.

CDR3 sequence reads: CSVVPSVETQYF. In DNA, the CDR3 is TGCAGCGTTGTTCCTAGCGTTGAGACCCAGTACTTC. This chain links TRBV29-1 with TRBJ2-5, with D tentatively TRBD2 (6 bases). The CDR3 contains 12 residues. CDR1 SQVTM and CDR2 ANQGSEA come from the germline V gene. V was cut by 4 bases and J by 5 bases, with 11 bases left in between.

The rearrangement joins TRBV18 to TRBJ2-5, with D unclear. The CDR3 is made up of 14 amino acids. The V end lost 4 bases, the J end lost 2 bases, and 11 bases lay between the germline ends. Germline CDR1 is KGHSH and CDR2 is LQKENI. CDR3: CASSLIRSQETQYF. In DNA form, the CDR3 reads TGTGCCAGCTCACTCATCAGGTCTCAAGAGACCCAGTACTTC.

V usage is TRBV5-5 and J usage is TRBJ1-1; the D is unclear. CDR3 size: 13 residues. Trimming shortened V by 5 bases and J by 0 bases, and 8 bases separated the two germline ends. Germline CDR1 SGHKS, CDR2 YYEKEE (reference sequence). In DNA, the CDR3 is TGTGCCAGCAGTCCCTTAGTGAACACTGAAGCTTTCTTT. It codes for CASSPLVNTEAFF.

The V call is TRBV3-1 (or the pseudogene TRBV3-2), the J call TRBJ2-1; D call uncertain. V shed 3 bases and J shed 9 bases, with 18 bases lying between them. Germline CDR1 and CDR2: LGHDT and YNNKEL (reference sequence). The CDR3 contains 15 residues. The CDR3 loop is CASSHISASGPEQFF. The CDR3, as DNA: TGTGCCAGCAGCCATATTTCAGCGAGTGGCCCTGAGCAGTTCTTC.

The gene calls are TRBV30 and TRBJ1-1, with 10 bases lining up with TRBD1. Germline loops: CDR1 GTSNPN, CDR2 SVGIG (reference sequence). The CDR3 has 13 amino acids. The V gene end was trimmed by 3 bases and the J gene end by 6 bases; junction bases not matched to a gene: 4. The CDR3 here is CAWRGQGFSEAFF. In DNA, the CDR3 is TGTGCCTGGAGGGGACAGGGGTTCTCTGAAGCTTTCTTT.

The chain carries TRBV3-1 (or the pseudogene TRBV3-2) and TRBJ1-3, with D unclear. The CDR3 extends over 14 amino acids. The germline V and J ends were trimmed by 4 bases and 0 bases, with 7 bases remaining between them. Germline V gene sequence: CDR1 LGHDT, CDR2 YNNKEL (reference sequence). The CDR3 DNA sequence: TGTGCCAGCAGCCGACGGGGCTCTGGAAACACCATATATTTT. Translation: CASSRRGSGNTIYF.

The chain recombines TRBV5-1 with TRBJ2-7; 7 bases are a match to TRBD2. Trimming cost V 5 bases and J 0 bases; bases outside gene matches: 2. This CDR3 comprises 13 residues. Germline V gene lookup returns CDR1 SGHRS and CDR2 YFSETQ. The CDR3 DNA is TGCGCCAGCAGAGGGACTATCTCCTACGAGCAGTACTTC. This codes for CASRGTISYEQYF. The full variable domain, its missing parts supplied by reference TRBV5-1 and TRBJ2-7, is KAGVTQTPRYLIKTRGQQVTLSCSPISGHRSVSWYQQTPGQGLQFLFEYFSETQRNKGNFPGRFSGRQFSNSRSEMNVSTLELGDSALYLCASRGTISYEQYFGPGTRLTVT.